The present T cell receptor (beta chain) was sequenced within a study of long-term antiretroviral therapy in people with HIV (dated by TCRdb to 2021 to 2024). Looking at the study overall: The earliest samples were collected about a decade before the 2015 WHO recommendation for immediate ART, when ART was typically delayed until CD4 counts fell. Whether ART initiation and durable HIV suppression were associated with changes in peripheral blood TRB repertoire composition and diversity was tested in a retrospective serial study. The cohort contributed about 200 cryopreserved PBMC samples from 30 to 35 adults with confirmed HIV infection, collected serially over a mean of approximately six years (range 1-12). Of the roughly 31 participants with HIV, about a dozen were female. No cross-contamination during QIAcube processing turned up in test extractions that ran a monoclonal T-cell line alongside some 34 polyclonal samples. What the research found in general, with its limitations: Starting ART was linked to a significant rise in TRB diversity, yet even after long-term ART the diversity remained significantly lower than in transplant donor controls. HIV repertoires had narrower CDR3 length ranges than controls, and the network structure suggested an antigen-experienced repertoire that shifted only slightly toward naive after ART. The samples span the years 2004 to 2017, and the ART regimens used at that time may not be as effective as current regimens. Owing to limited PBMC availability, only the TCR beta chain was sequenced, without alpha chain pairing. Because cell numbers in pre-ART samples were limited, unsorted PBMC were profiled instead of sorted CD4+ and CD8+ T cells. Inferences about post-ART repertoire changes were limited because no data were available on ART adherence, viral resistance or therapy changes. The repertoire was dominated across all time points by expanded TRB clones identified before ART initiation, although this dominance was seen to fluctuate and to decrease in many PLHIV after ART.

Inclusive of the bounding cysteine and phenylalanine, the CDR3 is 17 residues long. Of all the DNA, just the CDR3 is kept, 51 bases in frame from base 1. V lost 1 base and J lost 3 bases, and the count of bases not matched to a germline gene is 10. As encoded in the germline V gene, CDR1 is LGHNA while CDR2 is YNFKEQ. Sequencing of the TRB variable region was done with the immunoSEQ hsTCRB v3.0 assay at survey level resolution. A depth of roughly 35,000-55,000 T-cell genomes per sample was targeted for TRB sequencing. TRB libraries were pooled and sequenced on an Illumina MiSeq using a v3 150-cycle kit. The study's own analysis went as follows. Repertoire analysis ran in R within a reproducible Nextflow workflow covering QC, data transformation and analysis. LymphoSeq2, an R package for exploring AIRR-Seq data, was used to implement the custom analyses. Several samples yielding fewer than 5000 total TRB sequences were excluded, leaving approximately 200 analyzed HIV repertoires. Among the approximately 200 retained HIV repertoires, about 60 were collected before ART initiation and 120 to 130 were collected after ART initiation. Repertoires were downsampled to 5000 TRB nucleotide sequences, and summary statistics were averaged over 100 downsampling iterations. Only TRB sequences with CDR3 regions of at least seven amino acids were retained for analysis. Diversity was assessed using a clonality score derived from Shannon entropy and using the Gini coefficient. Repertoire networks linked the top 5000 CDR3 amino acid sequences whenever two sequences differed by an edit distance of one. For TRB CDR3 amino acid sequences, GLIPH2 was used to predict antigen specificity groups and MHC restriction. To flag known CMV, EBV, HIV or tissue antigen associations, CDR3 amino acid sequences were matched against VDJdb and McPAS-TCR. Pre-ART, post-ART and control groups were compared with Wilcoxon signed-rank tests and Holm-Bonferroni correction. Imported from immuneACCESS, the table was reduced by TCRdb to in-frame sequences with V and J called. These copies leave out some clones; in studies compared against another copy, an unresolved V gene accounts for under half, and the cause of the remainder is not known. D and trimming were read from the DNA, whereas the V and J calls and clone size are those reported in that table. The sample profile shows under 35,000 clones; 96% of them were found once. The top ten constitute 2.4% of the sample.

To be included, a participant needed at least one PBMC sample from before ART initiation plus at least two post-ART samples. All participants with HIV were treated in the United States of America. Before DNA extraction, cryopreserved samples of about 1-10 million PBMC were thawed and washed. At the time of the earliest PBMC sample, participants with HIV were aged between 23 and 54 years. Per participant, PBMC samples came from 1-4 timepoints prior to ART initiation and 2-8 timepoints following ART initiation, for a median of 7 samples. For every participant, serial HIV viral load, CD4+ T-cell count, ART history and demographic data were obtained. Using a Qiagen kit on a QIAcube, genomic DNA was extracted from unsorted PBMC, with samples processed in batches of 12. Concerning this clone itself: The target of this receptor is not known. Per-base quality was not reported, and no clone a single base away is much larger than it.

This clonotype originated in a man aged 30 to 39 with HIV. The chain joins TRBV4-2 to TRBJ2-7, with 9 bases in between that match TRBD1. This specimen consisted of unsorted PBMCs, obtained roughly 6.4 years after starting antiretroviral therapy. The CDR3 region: CASSQGYRTGVYYEQYF. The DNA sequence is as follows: TGTGCCAGCAGCCAAGGTTACAGGACAGGGGTCTACTACGAGCAGTACTTC.